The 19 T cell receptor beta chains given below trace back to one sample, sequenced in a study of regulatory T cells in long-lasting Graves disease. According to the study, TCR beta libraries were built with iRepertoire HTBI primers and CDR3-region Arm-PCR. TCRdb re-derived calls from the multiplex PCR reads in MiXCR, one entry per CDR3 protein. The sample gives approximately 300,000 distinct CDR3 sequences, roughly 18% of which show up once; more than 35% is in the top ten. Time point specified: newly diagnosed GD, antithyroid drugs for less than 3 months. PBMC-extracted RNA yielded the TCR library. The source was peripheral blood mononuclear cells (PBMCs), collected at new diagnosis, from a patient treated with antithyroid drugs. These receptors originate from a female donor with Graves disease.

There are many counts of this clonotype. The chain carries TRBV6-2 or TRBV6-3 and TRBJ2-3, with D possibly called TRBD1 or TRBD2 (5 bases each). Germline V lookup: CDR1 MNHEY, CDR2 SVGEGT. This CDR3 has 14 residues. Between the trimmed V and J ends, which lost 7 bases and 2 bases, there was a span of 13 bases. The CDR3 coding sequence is TGTGCCAGCAACGTCCGGGGCTTCACAGATACGCAGTATTTT. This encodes CASNVRGFTDTQYF.

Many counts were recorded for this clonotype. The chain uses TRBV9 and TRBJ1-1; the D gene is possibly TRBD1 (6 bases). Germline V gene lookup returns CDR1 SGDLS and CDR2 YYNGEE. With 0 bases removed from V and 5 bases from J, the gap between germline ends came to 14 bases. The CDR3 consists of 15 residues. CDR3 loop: CASSVVQGIETEAFF. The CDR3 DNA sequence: TGTGCCAGCAGCGTAGTTCAGGGGATCGAGACTGAAGCTTTCTTT.

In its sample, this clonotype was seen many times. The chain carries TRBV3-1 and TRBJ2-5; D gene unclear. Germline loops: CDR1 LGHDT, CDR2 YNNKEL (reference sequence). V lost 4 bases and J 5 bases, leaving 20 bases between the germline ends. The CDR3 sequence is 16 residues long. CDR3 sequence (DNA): TGTGCCAGCAGCCTCGAGTCGGCCTCCGATGGGGAGACCCAGTACTTC. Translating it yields CASSLESASDGETQYF.

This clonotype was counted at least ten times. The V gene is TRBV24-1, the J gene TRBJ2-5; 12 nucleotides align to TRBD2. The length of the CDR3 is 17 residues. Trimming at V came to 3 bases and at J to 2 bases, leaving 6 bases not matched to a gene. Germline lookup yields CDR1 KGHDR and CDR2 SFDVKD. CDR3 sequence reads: CATSDPPGLAGQETQYF. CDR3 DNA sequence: TGTGCCACCAGTGATCCCCCCGGACTAGCGGGGCAAGAGACCCAGTACTTC.

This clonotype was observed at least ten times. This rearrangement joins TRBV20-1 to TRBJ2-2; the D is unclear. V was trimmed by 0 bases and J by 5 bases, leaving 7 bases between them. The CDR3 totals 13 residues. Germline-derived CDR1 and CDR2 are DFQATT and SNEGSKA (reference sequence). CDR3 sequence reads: CSARDGGTGELFF. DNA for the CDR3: TGCAGTGCTAGAGATGGTGGGACCGGGGAGCTGTTTTTT.

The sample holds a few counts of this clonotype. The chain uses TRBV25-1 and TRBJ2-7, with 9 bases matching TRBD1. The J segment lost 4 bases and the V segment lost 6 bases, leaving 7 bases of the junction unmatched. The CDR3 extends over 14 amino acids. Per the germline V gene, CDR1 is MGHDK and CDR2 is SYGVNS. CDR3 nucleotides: TGTGCCAGCAGGGGGGCGGGACAGGGTTACGAGCAGTACTTC. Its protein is CASRGAGQGYEQYF.

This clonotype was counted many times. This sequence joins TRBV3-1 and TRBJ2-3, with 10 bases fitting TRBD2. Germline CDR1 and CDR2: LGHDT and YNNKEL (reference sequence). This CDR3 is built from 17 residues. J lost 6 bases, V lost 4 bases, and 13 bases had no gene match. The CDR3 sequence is CASSRQLAGVGPDTQYF. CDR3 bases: TGTGCCAGCAGCCGACAGCTAGCGGGGGTCGGCCCGGATACGCAGTATTTT.

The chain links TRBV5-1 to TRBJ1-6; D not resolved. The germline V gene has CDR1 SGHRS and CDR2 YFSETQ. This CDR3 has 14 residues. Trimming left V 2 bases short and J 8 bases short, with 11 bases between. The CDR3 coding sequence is TGCGCCAGCAGCTTATCTGGAGGTGATTCACCCCTCCACTTT. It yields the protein CASSLSGGDSPLHF.

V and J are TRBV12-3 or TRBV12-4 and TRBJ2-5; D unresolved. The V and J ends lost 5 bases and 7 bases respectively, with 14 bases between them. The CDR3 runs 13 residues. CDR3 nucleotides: TGTGCCAGCAGTGCGGCAATTGGAGTGACCCAGTACTTC. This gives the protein CASSAAIGVTQYF.

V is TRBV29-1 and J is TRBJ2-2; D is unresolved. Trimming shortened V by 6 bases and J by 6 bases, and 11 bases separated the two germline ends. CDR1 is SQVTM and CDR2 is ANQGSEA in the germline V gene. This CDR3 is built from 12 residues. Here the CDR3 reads CSVINNPGELFF. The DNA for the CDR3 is TGCAGCGTAATAAATAACCCCGGGGAGCTGTTTTTT.

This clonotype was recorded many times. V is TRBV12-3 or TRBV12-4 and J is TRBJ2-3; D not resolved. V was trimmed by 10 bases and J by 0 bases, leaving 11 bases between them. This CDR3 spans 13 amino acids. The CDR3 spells CATIHISTDTQYF. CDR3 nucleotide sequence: TGTGCCACCATACATATTAGCACAGATACGCAGTATTTT.

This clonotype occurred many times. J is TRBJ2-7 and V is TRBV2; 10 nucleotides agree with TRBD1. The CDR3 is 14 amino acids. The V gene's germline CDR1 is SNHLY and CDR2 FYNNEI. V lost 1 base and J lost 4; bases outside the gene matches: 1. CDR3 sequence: CASSEVGQGYEQYF. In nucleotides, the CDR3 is TGTGCCAGCAGTGAAGTGGGACAGGGGTACGAGCAGTACTTC.

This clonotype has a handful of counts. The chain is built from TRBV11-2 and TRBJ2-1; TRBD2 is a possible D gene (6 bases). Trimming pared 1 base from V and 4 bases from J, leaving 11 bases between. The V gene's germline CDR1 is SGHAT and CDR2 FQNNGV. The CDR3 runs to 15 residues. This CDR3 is CASSLAGERYNEQFF. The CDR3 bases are TGTGCCAGCAGCTTAGCGGGAGAACGTTACAATGAGCAGTTCTTC.

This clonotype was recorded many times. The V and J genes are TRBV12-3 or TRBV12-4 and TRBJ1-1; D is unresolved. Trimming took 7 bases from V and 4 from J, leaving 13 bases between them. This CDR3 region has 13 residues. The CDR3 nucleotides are TGTGCCAGCATCCTCTTATTAGGCACTGAAGCTTTCTTT. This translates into CASILLLGTEAFF.

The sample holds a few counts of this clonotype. For the CDR3, the DNA is TGCGCCAGCAGGCGGGCAGGGGCGGGGAACACTGAAGCTTTCTTT. It yields the protein CASRRAGAGNTEAFF. The chain joins TRBV10-2 to TRBJ1-1; D might be TRBD1 (6 bases). The CDR3 is made up of 15 amino acids. Germline-derived CDR1 and CDR2 are WSHSY and SAAADI. Trimming removed 6 bases from V and 1 base from J, with 15 bases in between.

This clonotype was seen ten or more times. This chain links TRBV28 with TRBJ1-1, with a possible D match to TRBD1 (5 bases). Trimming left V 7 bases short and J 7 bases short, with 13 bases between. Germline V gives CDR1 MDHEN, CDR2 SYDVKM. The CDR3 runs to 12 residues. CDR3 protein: CASTQPGGEAFF. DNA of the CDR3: TGTGCCAGCACCCAACCTGGGGGTGAAGCTTTCTTT. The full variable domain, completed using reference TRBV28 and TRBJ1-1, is DVKVTQSSRYLVKRTGEKVFLECVQDMDHENMFWYRQDPGLGLRLIYFSYDVKMKEKGDIPEGYSVSREKKERFSLILESASTNQTSMYLCASTQPGGEAFFGQGTRLTVV.

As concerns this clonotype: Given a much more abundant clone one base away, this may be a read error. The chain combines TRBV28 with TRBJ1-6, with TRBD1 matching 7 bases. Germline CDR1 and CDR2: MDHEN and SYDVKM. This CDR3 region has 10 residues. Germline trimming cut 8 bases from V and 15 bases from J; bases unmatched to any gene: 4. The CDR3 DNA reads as TGTGCCAGCGGATCAGGGGGCCTCCACTTT. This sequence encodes CASGSGGLHF.

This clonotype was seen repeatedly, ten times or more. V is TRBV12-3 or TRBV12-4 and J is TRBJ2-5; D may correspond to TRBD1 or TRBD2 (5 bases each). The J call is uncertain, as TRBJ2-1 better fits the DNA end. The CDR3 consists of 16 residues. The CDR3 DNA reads TGTGCCAGCAGTTTGATGAGGGAGAGGGGCGACAATGAGCAGTTCTTC. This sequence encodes CASSLMRERGDNEQFF.

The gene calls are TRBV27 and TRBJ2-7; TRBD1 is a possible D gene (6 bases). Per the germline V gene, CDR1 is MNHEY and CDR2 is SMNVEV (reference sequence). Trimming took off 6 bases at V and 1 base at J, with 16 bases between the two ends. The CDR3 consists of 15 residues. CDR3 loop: CASSPLTGRSYEQYF. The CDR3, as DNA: TGTGCCAGCAGCCCTCTCACAGGGAGATCCTACGAGCAGTACTTC.